This T cell receptor beta chain is from a study of T cells after posttransplantation cyclophosphamide. Broader study findings: Donor CD8+ memory clones often dominated recipient blood repertoires at later times.

CDR1 and CDR2 from the germline V gene are SGHAT and FQNNGV. The V end lost 5 bases, the J end lost 5 bases, and 15 bases lay between the germline ends. The CDR3 runs 14 residues. TCRdb's table, derived via immunoSEQ multiplex PCR, lists solely in-frame clones and lacks some. This table holds roughly 21,000 clones, roughly 98% found once. This clone was seen just once. Its antigen is not identified. The chain has TRBV11-2 and TRBJ2-5, with D tentatively TRBD2 (6 bases). The clonotype comes from a man aged 40-55 years in good health, CMV-negative, and a related stem cell transplant donor. The material sequenced was naive CD8+ T cells sorted from PBMCs. The CDR3 protein is CASSLGGVTETQYF. As DNA, the CDR3 is TGTGCCAGCAGCCTTGGAGGGGTAACGGAGACCCAGTACTTC.